A single sample is the source of the 27 T cell receptor beta chains below, sequenced in a study of regulatory T cells in long-lasting Graves disease. Arm-PCR of CDR3 regions and iRepertoire HTBI primers were used to build TCR beta libraries. Each CDR3 protein is one row after TCRdb ran MiXCR on the multiplex PCR reads. The sample has 420,000 or so distinct CDR3 sequences; 16% are singletons. Time point in this sample: newly diagnosed GD, antithyroid drugs for less than 3 months. The TCR library was made from RNA that had been extracted from PBMCs in TRIzol. These data also featured in a second study, about T cells in Graves' hyperthyroidism and ophthalmopathy.

Sample: peripheral blood mononuclear cells (PBMCs), taken at new diagnosis, from a patient treated with antithyroid drugs. These receptors were taken from a woman aged 18-35 years with Graves disease.

The chain has TRBV4-3 and TRBJ1-2; TRBD1 is a possible D gene (6 bases). Deletions cut 0 bases from V and 7 bases from J, with 12 bases between. The CDR3 has 14 residues. The V gene's germline CDR1 is LGHNA and CDR2 YSLEER. CDR3 sequence reads: CASSQDVGAGGYTF. The CDR3 DNA is TGCGCCAGCAGCCAAGATGTGGGGGCGGGTGGCTACACCTTC.

In its sample, this clonotype was seen many times. The J gene is TRBJ2-1, the V gene TRBV5-1; TRBD2 might be the D (6 bases). This CDR3 has 14 residues. Germline V gives CDR1 SGHRS, CDR2 YFSETQ. The V end lost 8 bases, the J end lost 3 bases, and 15 bases lay between the germline ends. Here the CDR3 reads CASNAGKYYNEQFF. The CDR3 DNA sequence: TGCGCCAGTAACGCGGGAAAGTACTACAATGAGCAGTTCTTC. The whole variable domain, remainder taken from reference TRBV5-1 and TRBJ2-1, is KAGVTQTPRYLIKTRGQQVTLSCSPISGHRSVSWYQQTPGQGLQFLFEYFSETQRNKGNFPGRFSGRQFSNSRSEMNVSTLELGDSALYLCASNAGKYYNEQFFGPGTRLTVL.

There are many counts of this clonotype. V gene TRBV28 combines with J gene TRBJ2-7; 7 bases align to TRBD1. The CDR3 is 14 residues long. The V and J ends lost 5 bases and 2 bases, in that order; junction bases with no gene match: 6. CDR1 and CDR2 (germline): MDHEN, SYDVKM. The CDR3 sequence: CASSVTGTAYEQYF. CDR3 DNA: TGTGCCAGCAGTGTCACCGGGACAGCCTACGAGCAGTACTTC.

This clonotype was seen only a few times. CDR3 region: CASSMGLAGRTGELFF. In DNA form, the CDR3 reads TGTGCCAGTAGTATGGGACTAGCGGGACGCACCGGGGAGCTGTTTTTT. The rearrangement links TRBV19 to TRBJ2-2; 13 bases agree with TRBD2. The J segment lost 4 bases and the V segment lost 3 bases, leaving 2 bases of the junction unmatched. The CDR3 consists of 16 residues. Germline CDR1 and CDR2: LNHDA and SQIVND (reference sequence).

This clonotype came up many times. The chain links TRBV11-2 to TRBJ2-7; 7 nucleotides agree with TRBD1. Per germline, CDR1 SGHAT and CDR2 FQNNGV. The length of the CDR3 is 12 residues. J was trimmed by 7 bases and V by 5 bases; bases with no gene match: 5. In DNA, the CDR3 is TGTGCCAGCAGCCCGACAGGGAGTGAGCAGTACTTC. Amino acids: CASSPTGSEQYF.

There are many counts of this clonotype. The CDR3 reads CSARDLAGYYNEQFF. CDR3 coding DNA: TGCAGTGCTAGAGATCTAGCGGGATACTACAATGAGCAGTTCTTC. The chain recombines TRBV20-1 with TRBJ2-1; 9 bases agree with TRBD2. The V gene end was trimmed by 0 bases and the J gene end by 3 bases; junction bases not matched to a gene: 3. CDR3 length: 15 residues. From germline, CDR1 is DFQATT and CDR2 SNEGSKA (reference sequence).

The rearrangement uses TRBV19 and TRBJ2-1; the D gene is possibly TRBD2 (5 bases). The CDR3 extends over 20 amino acids. Germline lookup yields CDR1 LNHDA and CDR2 SQIVND (reference sequence). Trimming stripped 3 bases from V and 3 bases from J, with 27 bases between. The CDR3 loop reads CASSIWSRGLAARSYNEQFF. The CDR3 DNA reads as TGTGCCAGTAGTATTTGGTCCCGTGGGCTAGCCGCAAGGAGCTACAATGAGCAGTTCTTC. Full variable domain (remainder filled in from reference TRBV19 and TRBJ2-1): DGGITQSPKYLFRKEGQNVTLSCEQNLNHDAMYWYRQDPGQGLRLIYYSQIVNDFQKGDIAEGYSVSREKKESFPLTVTSAQKNPTAFYLCASSIWSRGLAARSYNEQFFGPGTRLTVL.

This clonotype was picked up a small number of times. The chain uses TRBV14 and TRBJ2-4; D gene unclear. V lost 3 bases and J lost 3, with 12 bases in between. The CDR3 sequence is 15 residues long. From germline, CDR1 is SGHDN and CDR2 FVKESK. The CDR3 loop is CASSHYPGGKNIQYF. DNA for the CDR3: TGTGCCAGCAGCCACTATCCGGGTGGCAAAAACATTCAGTACTTC.

V is TRBV4-2 and J is TRBJ2-1; 11 positions agree with TRBD2. The germline CDR1 and CDR2 sequences are LGHNA and YNFKEQ. The V gene end was trimmed by 0 bases and the J gene end by 6 bases; junction bases not matched to a gene: 4. The length of the CDR3 is 16 residues. The CDR3 DNA sequence: TGTGCCAGCAGCCAAGATAGCGGGAGGGCTGCCAATGAGCAGTTCTTC. This sequence encodes CASSQDSGRAANEQFF.

This clonotype turned up a few times. The J gene is TRBJ2-3, the V gene TRBV4-1; D is possibly TRBD1 (6 bases). The CDR3 covers 16 residues. CDR1 and CDR2 from the germline V gene are MGHRA and YSYEKL. V lost 1 base to trimming and J lost 2 bases, with 13 bases between them. This CDR3 reads CASSQVQGIFTDTQYF. CDR3 nucleotides: TGCGCCAGCAGCCAAGTCCAGGGGATCTTCACAGATACGCAGTATTTT.

This clonotype was seen ten or more times. This chain joins TRBV7-9 and TRBJ1-2, with a weak D call TRBD1 (6 bases). V was cut by 5 bases and J by 6 bases, with 19 bases left in between. Germline V gene lookup returns CDR1 SEHNR and CDR2 FQNEAQ (reference sequence). CDR3 size: 15 residues. CDR3 protein: CASSRAGGGDNGYTF. In DNA form, the CDR3 reads TGTGCCAGCAGCCGCGCCGGAGGGGGGGATAATGGCTACACCTTC.

This clonotype was observed a handful of times. V and J are TRBV7-2 and TRBJ2-7; perhaps TRBD2 as D (7 bases). The CDR3 contains 15 residues. The ends were cut back, 5 bases at V and 4 bases at J, with 18 bases in the middle. CDR1 is SGHTA, CDR2 FQGNSA, per germline. Here the CDR3 DNA reads TGTGCCAGCAGCCAACACAACGGGGGGCTATACGAGCAGTACTTC. Protein product: CASSQHNGGLYEQYF. Full variable domain (missing parts from reference TRBV7-2 and TRBJ2-7): GAGVSQSPSNKVTEKGKDVELRCDPISGHTALYWYRQSLGQGLEFLIYFQGNSAPDKSGLPSDRFSAERTGGSVSTLTIQRTQQEDSAVYLCASSQHNGGLYEQYFGPGTRLTVT.

The sample holds many counts of this clonotype. The V call is TRBV28, the J call TRBJ2-5; 9 positions agree with TRBD1. CDR3 length equals 16 residues. Germline CDR1 MDHEN, CDR2 SYDVKM. The V gene end was trimmed by 5 bases and the J gene end by 2 bases; junction bases not matched to a gene: 9. The DNA of the CDR3 is TGTGCCAGCAGTCTAACCGGGACAGGGACTCAAGAGACCCAGTACTTC. The encoded protein is CASSLTGTGTQETQYF.

In this sample, this clonotype turned up a few times. The chain links TRBV20-1 to TRBJ2-5, with 7 bases fitting TRBD1. J gave up 1 base and V 5 bases, and 13 bases lay outside the gene matches. This CDR3 region has 16 residues. Germline V CDR1 and CDR2: DFQATT, SNEGSKA (reference sequence). CDR3: CSAPTPRGTLQETQYF. CDR3 bases: TGCAGTGCTCCAACCCCCAGGGGGACCCTCCAAGAGACCCAGTACTTC.

This clonotype was picked up many times. The chain uses TRBV5-1 and TRBJ2-1; unclear D gene. The CDR3 loop spans 15 amino acids. Between the trimmed V and J ends, which lost 6 bases and 4 bases, there was a span of 17 bases. Looked up from germline, CDR1 is SGHRS and CDR2 is YFSETQ. This CDR3 reads CASTKAGLGYNEQFF. In DNA form, the CDR3 reads TGCGCCAGCACCAAAGCCGGTTTGGGGTACAATGAGCAGTTCTTC.

This clonotype was counted many times. The chain links TRBV2 to TRBJ2-3; tentative D call: TRBD1 (5 bases). V was clipped by 8 bases and J by 2 bases, with 8 bases between them. Germline loops: CDR1 SNHLY, CDR2 FYNNEI. The length of the CDR3 is 12 residues. The CDR3, as DNA: TGTGCCAGCGCAGGGTACACAGATACGCAGTATTTT. It encodes CASAGYTDTQYF.

Concerning this clonotype itself: A much larger clone sits a single nucleotide away, making a read error possible. CDR3 sequence (DNA): TGCAGTGCTAGAGATACCCCTCCGAGGGGCGAGCACTACTTC. It specifies CSARDTPPRGEHYF. V and J are TRBV20-1 and TRBJ2-7; D may match TRBD1 or TRBD2 (5 bases each). Germline lookup yields CDR1 DFQATT and CDR2 SNEGSKA (reference sequence). The CDR3 totals 14 residues.

This clonotype was observed many times. V and J are TRBV20-1 and TRBJ2-7; TRBD2 aligns across 14 bases. CDR1 is DFQATT and CDR2 is SNEGSKA in the germline V gene (reference sequence). CDR3 length: 16 residues. V was clipped by 2 bases and J by 6 bases; unmatched bases: 9. The CDR3 reads CSARRGTSGSVFEQYF. CDR3 nucleotides: TGCAGTGCTAGAAGGGGGACTAGCGGGAGCGTTTTCGAGCAGTACTTC.

The chain is built from TRBV18 and TRBJ1-2; 9 bases agree with TRBD1. The germline V gene has CDR1 KGHSH and CDR2 LQKENI. Trimming cost V 4 bases and J 6 bases; bases outside gene matches: 9. The CDR3 is 15 residues long. The DNA for the CDR3 is TGTGCCAGCTCACGGCCGGGACAGGGATCGAATGGCTACACCTTC. It codes for CASSRPGQGSNGYTF.

This clonotype was counted between two and nine times. This CDR3 is CSAGGGSYEQYF. DNA of the CDR3: TGCAGTGCTGGAGGGGGATCCTACGAGCAGTACTTC. The chain recombines TRBV20-1 with TRBJ2-7, with D possibly being TRBD1 or TRBD2 (6 bases each). From germline, CDR1 is DFQATT and CDR2 SNEGSKA (reference sequence). Trimming removed 5 bases at V and 1 base at J, with 9 bases between. The CDR3 is 12 residues long.

With respect to this clonotype: A much larger clone is a single base away; this may be a read error. The chain has TRBV6-1 and TRBJ2-1; D not certain. Germline CDR1 MNHNS, CDR2 SASEGT. CDR3 length: 14 residues. CDR3: CTSSEVIVNNEQFF. As DNA, the CDR3 is TGTACCAGCAGTGAAGTAATAGTCAACAATGAGCAGTTCTTC.

This clonotype was counted at least ten times. The chain employs TRBV25-1 and TRBJ1-1; D not certain. Germline V gene lookup returns CDR1 MGHDK and CDR2 SYGVNS. Trimming stripped 5 bases from V and 7 bases from J, with 8 bases between. The CDR3 totals 11 residues. The CDR3 DNA follows: TGTGCCAGCAGTCATGGTCTTGAAGCTTTCTTT. Protein: CASSHGLEAFF. The full variable domain, rest sourced from reference TRBV25-1 and TRBJ1-1, is EADIYQTPRYLVIGTGKKITLECSQTMGHDKMYWYQQDPGMELHLIHYSYGVNSTEKGDLSSESTVSRIRTEHFPLTLESARPSHTSQYLCASSHGLEAFFGQGTRLTVV.

Concerning this clonotype: A far larger clone is just one base off, so this is likely a read error. The gene calls are TRBV28 and TRBJ2-7; TRBD2 aligns across 13 bases. The CDR3 is made up of 15 amino acids. Trimming took 6 bases from V and 7 from J; bases not matched to a gene: 9. The germline V gene has CDR1 MDHEN and CDR2 SYDVKM. CDR3 nucleotides: TGTGCCAGCAGGCTGACTAGCGGGAGGCGGAATGAGCAGTACTTC. Amino acids: CASRLTSGRRNEQYF.

This clonotype occurred a few times. J is TRBJ2-1 and V is TRBV27, with a possible D match to TRBD2 (7 bases). CDR3 length: 15 residues. V was clipped by 8 bases and J by 7 bases, with 21 bases between them. CDR1 and CDR2 (germline): MNHEY, SMNVEV (reference sequence). CDR3 bases: TGTGCCAGCCAATTAAATATAGGGGGAGGGAATGAGCAGTTCTTC. The encoded protein is CASQLNIGGGNEQFF.

This clonotype was counted many times. The gene calls are TRBV11-2 and TRBJ2-3, with D perhaps matching TRBD2 (6 bases). The CDR3 is 15 residues long. Germline CDR1 SGHAT, CDR2 FQNNGV. V gave up 7 bases and J gave up 8 bases, with 22 bases separating them. The CDR3 region has the DNA TGTGCCAGCACCGTGGGTAGCGGACCCCCCCCTACGCAGTATTTT. Its protein is CASTVGSGPPPTQYF.

In this sample, this clonotype turned up many times. The chain has TRBV20-1 and TRBJ2-1; the D is unclear. This CDR3 contains 13 residues. V lost 4 bases and J lost 0, with 7 bases in between. Germline assignment: CDR1 DFQATT and CDR2 SNEGSKA (reference sequence). CDR3 residues: CSATRSSYNEQFF. The CDR3 DNA is TGCAGTGCTACTCGCAGCTCCTACAATGAGCAGTTCTTC.

This clonotype was picked up one time. This chain links TRBV19 with TRBJ2-3, with D possibly TRBD2 on 6 matching bases. The CDR3 runs 15 residues. The V gene lost 3 bases and the J gene lost 6 bases, with 16 bases spanning the gap. CDR1 and CDR2 (germline): LNHDA, SQIVND (reference sequence). This CDR3 reads CASSIPYGRNDTQYF. In nucleotides, the CDR3 is TGTGCCAGTAGTATCCCCTACGGGAGAAATGATACGCAGTATTTT.